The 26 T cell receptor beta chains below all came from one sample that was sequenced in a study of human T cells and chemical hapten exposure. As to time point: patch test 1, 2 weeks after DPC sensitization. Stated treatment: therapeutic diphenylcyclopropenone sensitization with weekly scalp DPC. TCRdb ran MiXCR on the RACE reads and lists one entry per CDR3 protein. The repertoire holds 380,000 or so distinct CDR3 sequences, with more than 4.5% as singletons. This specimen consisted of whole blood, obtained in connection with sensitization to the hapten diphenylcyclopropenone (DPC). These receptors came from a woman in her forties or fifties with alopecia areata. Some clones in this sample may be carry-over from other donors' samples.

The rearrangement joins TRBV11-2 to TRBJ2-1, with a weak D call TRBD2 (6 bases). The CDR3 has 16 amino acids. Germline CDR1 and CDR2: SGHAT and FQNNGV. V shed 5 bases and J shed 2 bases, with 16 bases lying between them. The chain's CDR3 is CASSPIGGFAYNEQFF. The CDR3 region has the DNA TGTGCCAGCAGCCCCATCGGGGGTTTCGCCTACAATGAGCAGTTCTTC.

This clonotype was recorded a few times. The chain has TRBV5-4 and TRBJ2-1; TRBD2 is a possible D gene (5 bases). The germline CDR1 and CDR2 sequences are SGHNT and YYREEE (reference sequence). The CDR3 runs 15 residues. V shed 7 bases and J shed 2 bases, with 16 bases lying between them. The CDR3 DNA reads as TGTGCCAGCGGGCTGGAGCGACTAACCTACAATGAGCAGTTCTTC. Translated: CASGLERLTYNEQFF.

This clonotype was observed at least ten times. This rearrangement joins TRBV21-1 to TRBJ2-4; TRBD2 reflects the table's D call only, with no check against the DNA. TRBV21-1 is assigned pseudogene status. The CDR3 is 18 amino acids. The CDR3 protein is CASTPGLAGHLAKNIQYF. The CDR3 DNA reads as TGTGCCAGCACCCCGGGACTAGCGGGACATCTAGCCAAAAACATTCAGTACTTC.

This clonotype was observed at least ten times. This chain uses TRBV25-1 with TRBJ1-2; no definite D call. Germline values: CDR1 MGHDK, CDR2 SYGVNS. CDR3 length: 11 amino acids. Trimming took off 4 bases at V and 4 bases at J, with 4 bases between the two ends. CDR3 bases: TGTGCCAGCAGTGCTACCTATGGCTACACCTTC. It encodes CASSATYGYTF.

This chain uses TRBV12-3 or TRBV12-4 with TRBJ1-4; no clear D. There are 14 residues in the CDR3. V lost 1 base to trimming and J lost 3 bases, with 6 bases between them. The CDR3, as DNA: TGTGCCAGCAGTTTAGACGGGGCTAATGAAAAACTGTTTTTT. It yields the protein CASSLDGANEKLFF.

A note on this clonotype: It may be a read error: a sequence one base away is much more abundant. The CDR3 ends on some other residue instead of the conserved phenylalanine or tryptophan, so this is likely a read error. Here the CDR3 reads CSGGTANYEQYL. As DNA, the CDR3 is TGCAGCGGAGGGACCGCTAACTACGAGCAGTACCTC. The V call is TRBV29-1, the J call TRBJ2-7; D could derive from TRBD1 or TRBD2 (5 bases each). Per germline, CDR1 SQVTM and CDR2 ANQGSEA. This CDR3 is 12 amino acids long. V lost 7 bases, J lost 3 bases, and 13 bases lay in between.

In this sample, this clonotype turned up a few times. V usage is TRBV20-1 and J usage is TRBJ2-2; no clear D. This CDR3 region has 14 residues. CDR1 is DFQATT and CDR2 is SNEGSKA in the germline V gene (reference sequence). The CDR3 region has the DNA TGCAGCGCCATGGGCGCCGATGTTGCCGGGGAGCTGTTTTTT. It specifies CSAMGADVAGELFF.

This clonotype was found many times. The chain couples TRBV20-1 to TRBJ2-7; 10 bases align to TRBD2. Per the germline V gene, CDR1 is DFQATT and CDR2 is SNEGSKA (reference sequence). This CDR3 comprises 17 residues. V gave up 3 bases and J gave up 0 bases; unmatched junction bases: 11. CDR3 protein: CSASRRNGLAASYEQYF. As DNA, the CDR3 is TGCAGTGCTAGCCGCAGAAACGGACTAGCGGCCTCCTACGAGCAGTACTTC.

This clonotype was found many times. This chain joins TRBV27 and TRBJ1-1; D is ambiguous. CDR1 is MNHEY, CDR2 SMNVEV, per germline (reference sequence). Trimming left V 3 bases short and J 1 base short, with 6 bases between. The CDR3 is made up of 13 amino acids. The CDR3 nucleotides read TGTGCCAGCAGTTTCACAAGGAACACTGAAGCTTTCTTT. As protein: CASSFTRNTEAFF.

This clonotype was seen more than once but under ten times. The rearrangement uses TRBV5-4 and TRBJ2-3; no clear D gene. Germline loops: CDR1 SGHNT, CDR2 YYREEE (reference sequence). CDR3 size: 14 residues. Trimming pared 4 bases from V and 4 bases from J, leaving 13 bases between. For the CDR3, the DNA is TGTGCCAGCAGCACTCCCCTGGCGCCAGATACGCAGTATTTT. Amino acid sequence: CASSTPLAPDTQYF.

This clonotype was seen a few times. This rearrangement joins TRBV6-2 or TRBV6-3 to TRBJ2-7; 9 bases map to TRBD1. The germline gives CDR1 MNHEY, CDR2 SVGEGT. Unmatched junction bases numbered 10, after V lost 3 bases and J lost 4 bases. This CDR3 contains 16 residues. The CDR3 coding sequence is TGTGCCAGCAGTTATCCGCCCGGGACAGGGACTTACGAGCAGTACTTC. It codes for CASSYPPGTGTYEQYF.

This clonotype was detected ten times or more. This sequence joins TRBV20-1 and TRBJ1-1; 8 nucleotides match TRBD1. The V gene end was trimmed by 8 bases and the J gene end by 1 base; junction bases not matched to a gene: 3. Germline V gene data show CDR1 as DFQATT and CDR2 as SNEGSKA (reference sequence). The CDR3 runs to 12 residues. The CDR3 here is CSFGQGNTEAFF. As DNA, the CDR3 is TGCAGTTTTGGACAGGGGAACACTGAAGCTTTCTTT.

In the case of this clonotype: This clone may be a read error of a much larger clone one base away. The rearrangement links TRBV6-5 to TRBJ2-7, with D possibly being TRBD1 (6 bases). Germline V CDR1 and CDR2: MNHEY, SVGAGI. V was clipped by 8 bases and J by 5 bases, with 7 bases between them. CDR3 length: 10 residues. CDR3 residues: CASGGHEQYF. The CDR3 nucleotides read TGTGCCAGCGGGGGCCACGAGCAGTACTTC.

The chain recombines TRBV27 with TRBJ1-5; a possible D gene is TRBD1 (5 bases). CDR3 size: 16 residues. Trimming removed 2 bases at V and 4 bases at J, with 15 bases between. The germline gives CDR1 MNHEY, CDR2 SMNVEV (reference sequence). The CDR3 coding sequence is TGTGCCAGCAGTTTAATGGGACGGCTCGGGAATCAGCCCCAGCATTTT. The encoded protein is CASSLMGRLGNQPQHF.

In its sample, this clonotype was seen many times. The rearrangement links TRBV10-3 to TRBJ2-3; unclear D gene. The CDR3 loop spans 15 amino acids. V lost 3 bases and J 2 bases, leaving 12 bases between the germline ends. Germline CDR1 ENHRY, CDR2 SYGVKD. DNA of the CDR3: TGTGCCATCAGTGAAGGGCAGTCCACCACAGATACGCAGTATTTT. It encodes CAISEGQSTTDTQYF.

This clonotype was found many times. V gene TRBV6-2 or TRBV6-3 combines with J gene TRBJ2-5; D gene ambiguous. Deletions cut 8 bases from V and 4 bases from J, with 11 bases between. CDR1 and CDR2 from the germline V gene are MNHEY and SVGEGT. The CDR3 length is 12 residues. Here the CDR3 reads CASGEPLETQYF. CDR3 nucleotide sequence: TGTGCCAGCGGTGAGCCCTTAGAGACCCAGTACTTC.

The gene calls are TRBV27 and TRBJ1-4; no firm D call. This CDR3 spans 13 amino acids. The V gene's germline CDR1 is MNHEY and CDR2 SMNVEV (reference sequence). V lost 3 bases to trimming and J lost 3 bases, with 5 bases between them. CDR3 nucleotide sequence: TGTGCCAGCAGTTTGATCGCTAATGAAAAACTGTTTTTT. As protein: CASSLIANEKLFF.

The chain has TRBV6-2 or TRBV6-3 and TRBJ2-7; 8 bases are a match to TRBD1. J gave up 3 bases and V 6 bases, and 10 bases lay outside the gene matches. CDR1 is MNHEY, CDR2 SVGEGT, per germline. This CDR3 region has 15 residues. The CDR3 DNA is TGTGCCAGCAGCCCACTTCAGGGGGCCATCTACGAGCAGTACTTC. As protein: CASSPLQGAIYEQYF.

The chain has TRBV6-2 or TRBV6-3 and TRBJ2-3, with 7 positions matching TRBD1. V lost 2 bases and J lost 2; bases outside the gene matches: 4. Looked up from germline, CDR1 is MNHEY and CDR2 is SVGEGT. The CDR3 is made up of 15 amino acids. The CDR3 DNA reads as TGTGCCAGCAGTTACGTGGGGACAGCCACAGATACGCAGTATTTT. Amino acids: CASSYVGTATDTQYF.

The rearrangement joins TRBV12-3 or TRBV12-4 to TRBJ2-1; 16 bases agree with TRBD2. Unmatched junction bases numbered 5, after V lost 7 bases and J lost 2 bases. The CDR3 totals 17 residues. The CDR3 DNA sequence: TGTGCCAGCACCCCGGGACTAGCGGGGGGGCCCTACAATGAGCAGTTCTTC. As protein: CASTPGLAGGPYNEQFF.

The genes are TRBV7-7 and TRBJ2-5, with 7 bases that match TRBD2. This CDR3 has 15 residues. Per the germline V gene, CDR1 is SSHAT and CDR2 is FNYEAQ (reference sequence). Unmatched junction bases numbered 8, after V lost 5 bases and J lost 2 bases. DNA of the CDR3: TGTGCCAGCAGCCACCCTACCGGGGGGCAAGAGACCCAGTACTTC. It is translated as CASSHPTGGQETQYF.

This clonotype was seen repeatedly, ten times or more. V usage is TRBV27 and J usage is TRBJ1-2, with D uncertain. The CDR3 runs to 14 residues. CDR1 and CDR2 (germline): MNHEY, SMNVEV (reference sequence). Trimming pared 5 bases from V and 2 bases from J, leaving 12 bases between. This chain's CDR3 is CASSTLTTNYGYTF. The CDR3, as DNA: TGTGCCAGCAGTACCCTAACCACCAACTATGGCTACACCTTC.

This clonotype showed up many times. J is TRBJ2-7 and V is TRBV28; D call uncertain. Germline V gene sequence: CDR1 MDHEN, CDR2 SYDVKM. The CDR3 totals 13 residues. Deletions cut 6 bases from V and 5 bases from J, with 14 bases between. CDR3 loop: CASRPRSVNEQYF. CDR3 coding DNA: TGTGCCAGCAGGCCCAGGAGTGTGAACGAGCAGTACTTC.

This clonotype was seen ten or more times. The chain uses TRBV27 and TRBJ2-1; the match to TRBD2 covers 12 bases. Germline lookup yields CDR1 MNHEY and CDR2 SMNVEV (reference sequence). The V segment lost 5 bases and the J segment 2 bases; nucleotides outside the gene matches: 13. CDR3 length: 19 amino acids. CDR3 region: CASSPVGLAGGRAYNEQFF. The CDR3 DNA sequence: TGTGCCAGCAGTCCCGTTGGGCTAGCGGGAGGGCGTGCCTACAATGAGCAGTTCTTC.

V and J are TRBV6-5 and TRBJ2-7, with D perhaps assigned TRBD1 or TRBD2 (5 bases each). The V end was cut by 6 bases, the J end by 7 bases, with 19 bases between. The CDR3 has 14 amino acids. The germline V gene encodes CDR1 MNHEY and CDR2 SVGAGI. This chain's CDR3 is CASSPPIGAGEQYF. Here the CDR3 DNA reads TGTGCCAGCAGCCCCCCTATCGGGGCCGGGGAGCAGTACTTC.

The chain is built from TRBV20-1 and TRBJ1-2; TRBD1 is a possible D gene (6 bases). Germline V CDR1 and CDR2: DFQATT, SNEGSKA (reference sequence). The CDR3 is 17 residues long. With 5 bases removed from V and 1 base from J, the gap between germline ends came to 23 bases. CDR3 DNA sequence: TGCAGTGCTTGGGCCTCTGACCGGGACAAGAGTAACTATGGCTACACCTTC. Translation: CSAWASDRDKSNYGYTF.